Listed below are T cell receptor beta chains from one sample, sequenced in a study of cytomegalovirus exposure and HLA in healthy donors. The data were produced by immunoSEQ multiplex PCR, yet TCRdb's version contains in-frame clones alone and is incomplete. The profile shows about 160,000 clones, approximately 80% of them singletons. The sequencing input was PBMCs. The receptors stem from a male donor in good health and CMV-seropositive. CDR3s include the opening cysteine and the closing phenylalanine or tryptophan. The D gene is left open where the match is weak. Clone size is given for some rows only: seen once, a few or many times, or a class if the clone is expanded.

J gene | D gene | clone size | V gene | CDR3 protein | CDR3 DNA
TRBJ1-6 | NA | few | TRBV2 | CASHSYSGGPLHF | TGTGCCAGCCATAGTTACAGTGGAGGACCCCTCCACTTT
TRBJ2-3 | NA | NA | TRBV5-4 | CASSPGSADTQYF | TGTGCCAGCAGCCCGGGGAGTGCAGATACGCAGTATTTT
TRBJ2-5 | NA | NA | TRBV2 | CASSRRALETQYF | TGTGCCAGCAGCCGCAGAGCGCTAGAGACCCAGTACTTC
TRBJ2-7 | NA | NA | TRBV7-2 | CASSLGPLEQYF | TGTGCCAGCAGCTTGGGCCCCCTCGAGCAGTACTTC
TRBJ2-7 | NA | NA | TRBV10-3 | CAISPGVADSYEQYF | TGTGCCATCAGTCCGGGGGTAGCGGACTCCTACGAGCAGTACTTC
TRBJ2-7 | NA | NA | TRBV7-8 | CASSSFGTSSEQYF | TGTGCCAGCAGTTCATTCGGGACATCCTCGGAGCAGTACTTC
TRBJ2-5 | TRBD1 | NA | TRBV18 | CASSPGDRGRETQYF | TGTGCCAGCTCACCCGGAGACAGGGGAAGGGAGACCCAGTACTTC
TRBJ2-2 | TRBD2 | NA | TRBV27 | CASRKSPGLDFTGELFF | TGTGCCAGCAGGAAGAGCCCGGGACTAGACTTTACCGGGGAGCTGTTTTTT
TRBJ2-1 | NA | NA | TRBV18 | CASSPRGPGNDNEQFF | TGTGCCAGCTCCCCGCGGGGGCCCGGCAACGACAATGAGCAGTTCTTC
TRBJ2-7 | TRBD2 | NA | TRBV18 | CASSPRDPGTSVYEQYF | TGTGCCAGCTCACCACGGGATCCCGGGACTAGCGTCTACGAGCAGTACTTC
TRBJ1-2 | TRBD1 | NA | TRBV7-9 | CSSSREGAYGYTF | TGTTCCAGCAGCCGGGAGGGGGCGTATGGCTACACCTTC
TRBJ2-7 | TRBD2 | few | TRBV18 | CASSGRPGGYEQYF | TGTGCCAGCTCGGGGAGGCCGGGGGGCTACGAGCAGTACTTC
TRBJ2-1 | NA | few | TRBV2 | CAAGLRVNNEQFF | TGTGCCGCCGGACTTAGGGTGAACAATGAGCAGTTCTTC
TRBJ1-2 | NA | NA | TRBV30 | CASPGPYGYTF | TGTGCCTCCCCCGGTCCCTATGGCTACACCTTC
TRBJ2-4 | TRBD2 | NA | TRBV5-1 | CARPGSGVLAKNIQYF | TGCGCCAGACCCGGGAGCGGGGTGCTAGCCAAAAACATTCAGTACTTC
TRBJ1-3 | NA | few | TRBV5-1 | CASSLTNSGNTIYF | TGCGCCAGCAGCCTCACAAACTCTGGAAACACCATATATTTT
TRBJ2-2 | NA | NA | TRBV11-2 | CASSLVRAHTGELFF | TGTGCCAGCAGCTTAGTACGCGCCCACACCGGGGAGCTGTTTTTT
TRBJ1-2 | NA | NA | TRBV7-2 | CASSTRGADSGYTF | TGTGCCAGCAGCACCCGGGGGGCGGACTCGGGCTACACCTTC
TRBJ1-2 | TRBD1 | NA | TRBV18 | CASSPPGPGQGYGYTF | TGTGCCAGCTCACCACCGGGCCCAGGACAGGGCTATGGCTACACCTTC
TRBJ2-1 | NA | NA | TRBV27 | CASSFGLPNEQFF | TGTGCCAGCAGTTTTGGCTTACCCAATGAGCAGTTCTTC
TRBJ2-7 | NA | NA | TRBV6-6 | CASSPLPAGSYEQYF | TGTGCCAGCAGCCCACTCCCGGCAGGGTCCTACGAGCAGTACTTC
TRBJ2-7 | NA | NA | TRBV4-1 | CASSQTTGSVYEQYF | TGCGCCAGCAGCCAAACTACAGGGAGTGTATACGAGCAGTACTTC
TRBJ2-1 | NA | few | TRBV19 | CASRSFDEQFF | TGTGCCAGTAGATCCTTCGATGAGCAGTTCTTC
TRBJ2-2 | NA | once | TRBV11-2 | CASSLFHGELFF | TGTGCCAGCAGCTTATTCCACGGGGAGCTGTTTTTT
TRBJ2-7 | NA | NA | TRBV7-2 | CASSLAGLSYEQYF | TGTGCCAGCAGCTTAGCGGGACTGTCCTACGAGCAGTACTTC
TRBJ2-5 | TRBD1 | few | TRBV18 | CASSQRQGLVQETQYF | TGTGCCAGCTCCCAAAGACAGGGGCTTGTACAAGAGACCCAGTACTTC
TRBJ1-2 | NA | NA | TRBV30 | CAWSEYRVANYGYTF | TGTGCCTGGAGTGAGTACAGGGTAGCTAACTATGGCTACACCTTC
TRBJ1-2 | TRBD1 | NA | TRBV4-1 | CASSQGTGFFGYTF | TGCGCCAGCAGCCAAGGGACAGGGTTTTTTGGCTACACCTTC
TRBJ1-3 | TRBD1 | NA | TRBV18 | CASSPGTAGRNTIYF | TGTGCCAGCTCACCCGGGACAGCGGGTCGAAACACCATATATTTT
TRBJ2-4 | NA | NA | TRBV21-1 | CASSKWVWVDTTAYF | TGTGCCAGCAGCAAGTGGGTGTGGGTCGATACTACTGCGTACTTC
TRBJ1-3 | NA | NA | TRBV19 | CASRPRGTTGNTIYF | TGTGCCAGTAGGCCACGGGGTACTACTGGAAACACCATATATTTT
TRBJ2-7 | TRBD1 | NA | TRBV5-4 | CASSFRQGVYEQYF | TGTGCCAGCAGCTTTCGACAGGGGGTCTACGAGCAGTACTTC
TRBJ2-7 | NA | NA | TRBV27 | CASSLRQSYEQYF | TGTGCCAGCAGTTTACGACAGTCCTACGAGCAGTACTTC
TRBJ2-1 | TRBD2 | once | TRBV18 | CASSPPMGRWVLAGVSEQFF | TGTGCCAGCTCACCACCGATGGGGAGATGGGTACTAGCGGGAGTCAGTGAGCAGTTCTTC
TRBJ2-7 | TRBD1 | NA | TRBV6-1 | CASSEGDSEYEQYF | TGTGCCAGCAGTGAAGGGGACAGTGAGTACGAGCAGTACTTC
TRBJ2-1 | NA | NA | TRBV5-1 | CASSLRDGSGNEQFF | TGCGCCAGCAGCTTGCGCGACGGGTCGGGCAATGAGCAGTTCTTC
TRBJ1-1 | NA | NA | TRBV6-5 | CASSYRGAGGTEAFF | TGTGCCAGCAGTTATCGAGGGGCGGGGGGGACTGAAGCTTTCTTT
TRBJ1-1 | TRBD1 | NA | TRBV7-9 | CASSPTGYNTEAFF | TGTGCCAGCAGCCCGACAGGGTACAACACTGAAGCTTTCTTT
TRBJ2-5 | NA | NA | TRBV11-3 | CASSSQTGLETQYF | TGTGCCAGCAGCTCCCAGACAGGTCTGGAGACCCAGTACTTC
TRBJ2-2 | TRBD2 | NA | TRBV4-1 | CASSQEGLAGTGELFF | TGCGCCAGCAGCCAAGAAGGCCTAGCGGGAACCGGGGAGCTGTTTTTT
TRBJ1-6 | TRBD1 | NA | TRBV19 | CASSPRDSYNSPLHF | TGTGCCAGTAGCCCTCGGGACAGCTATAATTCACCCCTCCACTTT
TRBJ1-5 | NA | NA | TRBV19 | CASSIRWGGRESNQPQHF | TGTGCCAGTAGTATAAGGTGGGGAGGGAGGGAGAGCAATCAGCCCCAGCATTTT
TRBJ1-6 | TRBD1 | NA | TRBV28 | CASQGGYNSPLHF | TGTGCCAGTCAGGGGGGTTATAATTCACCCCTCCACTTT
TRBJ1-1 | TRBD1 | NA | TRBV9 | CASSVGQGENTEAFF | TGTGCCAGCAGCGTAGGACAGGGTGAGAACACTGAAGCTTTCTTT
TRBJ1-5 | TRBD1 | NA | TRBV4-1 | CASSGGQAAGQPQHF | TGCGCCAGCAGCGGGGGACAGGCCGCCGGTCAGCCCCAGCATTTT
TRBJ2-3 | TRBD2 | NA | TRBV11-3 | CASSLEGTSGSVDTQYF | TGTGCCAGCAGCTTAGAGGGGACTAGCGGGAGCGTGGATACGCAGTATTTT
TRBJ2-1 | NA | NA | TRBV6-5 | CASSRSSASNEQFF | TGTGCCAGCAGTAGGTCCTCAGCTAGCAATGAGCAGTTCTTC
TRBJ1-5 | NA | once | TRBV21-1 | CASSKVGSNQPQHF | TGTGCCAGCAGCAAAGTCGGGAGCAATCAGCCCCAGCATTTT
TRBJ2-7 | TRBD1 | NA | TRBV5-1 | CASSSGRDRAYEQYF | TGCGCCAGCAGCTCGGGCCGGGACAGGGCTTACGAGCAGTACTTC
TRBJ2-1 | TRBD2 | NA | TRBV9 | CASSPGLAEPNEQFF | TGTGCCAGCAGCCCGGGACTAGCGGAGCCCAATGAGCAGTTCTTC
TRBJ1-1 | TRBD1 | NA | TRBV30 | CAWSVRTGTEAFF | TGTGCCTGGAGTGTGAGGACAGGGACTGAAGCTTTCTTT
TRBJ2-1 | TRBD2 | NA | TRBV7-2 | CASSLAVWEGEQFF | TGTGCCAGCAGCTTAGCGGTTTGGGAGGGTGAGCAGTTCTTC
TRBJ2-1 | NA | NA | TRBV10-3 | CAISERGSWRGYNEQFF | TGTGCCATCAGTGAAAGGGGTAGCTGGAGAGGCTACAATGAGCAGTTCTTC
TRBJ2-2 | NA | NA | TRBV6-5 | CASTHRDTGELFF | TGTGCCAGCACCCATCGGGACACCGGGGAGCTGTTTTTT
TRBJ1-1 | NA | NA | TRBV28 | CASSLMSGLIMNTEAFF | TGTGCCAGCAGTTTAATGTCAGGGCTAATTATGAACACTGAAGCTTTCTTT
TRBJ2-7 | NA | NA | TRBV9 | CASSVGQSTYEQYF | TGTGCCAGCAGCGTTGGACAGTCGACCTACGAGCAGTACTTC
TRBJ2-2 | TRBD1 | NA | TRBV29-1 | CSAKTGAFRAGELFF | TGCAGCGCCAAGACAGGGGCCTTTAGGGCCGGGGAGCTGTTTTTT